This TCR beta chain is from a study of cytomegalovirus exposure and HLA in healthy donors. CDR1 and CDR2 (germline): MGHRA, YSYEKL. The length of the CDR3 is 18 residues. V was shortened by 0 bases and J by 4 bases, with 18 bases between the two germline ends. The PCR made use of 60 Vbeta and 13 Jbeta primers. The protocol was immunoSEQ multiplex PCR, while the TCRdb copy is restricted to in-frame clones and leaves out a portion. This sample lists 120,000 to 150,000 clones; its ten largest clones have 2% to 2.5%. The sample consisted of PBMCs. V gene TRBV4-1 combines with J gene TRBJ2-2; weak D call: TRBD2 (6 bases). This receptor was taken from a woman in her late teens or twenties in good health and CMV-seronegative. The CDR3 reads CASSQDPAWEAATGELFF. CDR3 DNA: TGCGCCAGCAGCCAAGATCCCGCGTGGGAGGCTGCCACCGGGGAGCTGTTTTTT.